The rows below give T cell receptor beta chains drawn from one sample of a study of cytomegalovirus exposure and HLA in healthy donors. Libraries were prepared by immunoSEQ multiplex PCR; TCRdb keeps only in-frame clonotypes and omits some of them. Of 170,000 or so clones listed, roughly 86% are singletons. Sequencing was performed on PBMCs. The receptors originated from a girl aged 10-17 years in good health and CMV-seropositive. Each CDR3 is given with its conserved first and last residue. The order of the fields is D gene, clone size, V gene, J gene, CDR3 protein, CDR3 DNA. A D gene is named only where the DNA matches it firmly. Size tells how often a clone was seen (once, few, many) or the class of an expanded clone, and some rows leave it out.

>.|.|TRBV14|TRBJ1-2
CASSQEEGGYGYTF
TGTGCCAGCAGCCAAGAGGAGGGAGGATATGGCTACACCTTC
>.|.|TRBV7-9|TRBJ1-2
CASSLRGEGLGYGYTF
TGTGCCAGCAGCTTACGTGGGGAGGGGCTCGGCTATGGCTACACCTTC
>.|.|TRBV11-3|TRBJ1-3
CASSPVNSGNTIYF
TGTGCCAGCAGCCCAGTAAACTCTGGAAACACCATATATTTT
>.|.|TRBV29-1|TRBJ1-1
CSVEVGLYAEAFF
TGCAGCGTTGAAGTGGGGCTATATGCTGAAGCTTTCTTT
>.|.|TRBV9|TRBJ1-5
CASSVGWESNQPQHF
TGTGCCAGCAGCGTAGGGTGGGAGAGCAATCAGCCCCAGCATTTT
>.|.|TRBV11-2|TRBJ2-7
CASSMATDYEQYF
TGTGCCAGCAGCATGGCCACAGACTACGAGCAGTACTTC
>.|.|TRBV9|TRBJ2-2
CASSVAFGITGELFF
TGTGCCAGCAGCGTAGCTTTCGGGATCACCGGGGAGCTGTTTTTT
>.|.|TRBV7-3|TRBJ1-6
CASSLTGRVVRSPLHF
TGTGCCAGCAGCTTAACAGGGAGGGTAGTGCGTTCACCCCTCCACTTT
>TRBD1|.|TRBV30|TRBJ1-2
CAWSGTGIYGYTF
TGTGCCTGGAGCGGGACAGGGATCTATGGCTACACCTTC
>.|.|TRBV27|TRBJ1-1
CASSLSGHEAFF
TGTGCCAGCAGTTTATCGGGGCATGAAGCTTTCTTT
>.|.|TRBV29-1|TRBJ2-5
CSVLTGYQETQYF
TGCAGCGTCCTCACAGGGTACCAAGAGACCCAGTACTTC
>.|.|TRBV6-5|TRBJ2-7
CASRIVYEQYF
TGTGCCAGCAGGATAGTCTACGAGCAGTACTTC
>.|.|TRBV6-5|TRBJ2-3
CASSSSFSRDTQYF
TGTGCCAGCAGTTCTAGCTTTAGTCGGGATACGCAGTATTTT
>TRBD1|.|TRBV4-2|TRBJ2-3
CASSQSTGGDTQYF
TGTGCCAGCAGCCAATCGACAGGGGGAGATACGCAGTATTTT
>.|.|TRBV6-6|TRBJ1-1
CASSLGGMDEAFF
TGTGCCAGCAGCCTTGGGGGCATGGATGAAGCTTTCTTT
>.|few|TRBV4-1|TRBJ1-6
CASSHTIAQAYNSPLHF
TGCGCCAGCAGCCACACAATTGCACAGGCATATAATTCACCCCTCCACTTT
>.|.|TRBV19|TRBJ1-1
CASSPGQNTEAFF
TGTGCCAGTAGTCCGGGACAAAACACTGAAGCTTTCTTT
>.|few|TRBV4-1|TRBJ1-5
CASSQGAGHSNQPQHF
TGCGCCAGCAGCCAAGGGGCAGGCCATAGCAATCAGCCCCAGCATTTT
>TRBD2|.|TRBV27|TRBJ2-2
CASSFGLASNTGELFF
TGTGCCAGCAGTTTCGGACTAGCCTCGAACACCGGGGAGCTGTTTTTT
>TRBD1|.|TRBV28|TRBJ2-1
CASSPWGDRAYNEQFF
TGTGCCAGCAGTCCCTGGGGGGACAGGGCCTACAATGAGCAGTTCTTC
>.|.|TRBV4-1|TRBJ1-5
CASSQVGENSNQPQHF
TGCGCCAGCAGCCAAGTCGGGGAGAATAGCAATCAGCCCCAGCATTTT
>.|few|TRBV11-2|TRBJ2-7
CASSLGPGTVGEQYF
TGTGCCAGCAGCTTAGGCCCCGGGACTGTAGGAGAGCAGTACTTC
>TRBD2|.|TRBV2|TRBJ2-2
CASSEAGGRELFF
TGTGCCAGCAGTGAAGCGGGAGGGAGGGAGCTGTTTTTT
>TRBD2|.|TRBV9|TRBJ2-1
CASSLRTSGGSSYNEQFF
TGTGCCAGCAGCCTAAGGACTAGCGGGGGGTCCTCCTACAATGAGCAGTTCTTC
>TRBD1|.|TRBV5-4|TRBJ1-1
CASSKLGTGVNVAFF
TGTGCCAGCAGCAAGCTAGGGACAGGGGTAAACGTAGCTTTCTTT
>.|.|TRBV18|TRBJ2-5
CASSSGHPMETQYF
TGTGCCAGCTCATCGGGACATCCGATGGAGACCCAGTACTTC
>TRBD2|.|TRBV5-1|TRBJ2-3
CASSSGLGLTDTQYF
TGCGCCAGCAGCTCGGGACTAGGTCTCACAGATACGCAGTATTTT
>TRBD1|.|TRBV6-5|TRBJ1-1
CASSPGQGYTEAFF
TGTGCCAGCAGTCCGGGACAGGGTTACACTGAAGCTTTCTTT
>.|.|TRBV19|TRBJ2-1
CASSIARPPLSHEQFF
TGTGCCAGTAGTATAGCGAGGCCTCCGCTGTCGCATGAGCAGTTCTTC
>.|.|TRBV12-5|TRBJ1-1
CASGLVLKPGNTEAFF
TGTGCTAGTGGTTTGGTATTAAAACCGGGGAACACTGAAGCTTTCTTT
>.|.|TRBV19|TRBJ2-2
CASSIEGNTGELFF
TGTGCCAGTAGTATCGAGGGGAACACCGGGGAGCTGTTTTTT
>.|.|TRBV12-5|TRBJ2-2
CASGEGTYANTGELFF
TGTGCTAGTGGTGAGGGGACTTATGCGAACACCGGGGAGCTGTTTTTT
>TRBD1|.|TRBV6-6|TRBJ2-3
CASTDRDRGTDTQYF
TGTGCCAGCACTGACCGGGACAGGGGAACAGATACGCAGTATTTT
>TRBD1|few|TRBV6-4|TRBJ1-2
CASSDYPGQYYGYTF
TGTGCCAGCAGTGACTATCCGGGACAGTACTATGGCTACACCTTC
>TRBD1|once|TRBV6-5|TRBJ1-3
CASLPGGSGNTIYF
TGTGCCAGTTTACCAGGGGGCTCTGGAAACACCATATATTTT